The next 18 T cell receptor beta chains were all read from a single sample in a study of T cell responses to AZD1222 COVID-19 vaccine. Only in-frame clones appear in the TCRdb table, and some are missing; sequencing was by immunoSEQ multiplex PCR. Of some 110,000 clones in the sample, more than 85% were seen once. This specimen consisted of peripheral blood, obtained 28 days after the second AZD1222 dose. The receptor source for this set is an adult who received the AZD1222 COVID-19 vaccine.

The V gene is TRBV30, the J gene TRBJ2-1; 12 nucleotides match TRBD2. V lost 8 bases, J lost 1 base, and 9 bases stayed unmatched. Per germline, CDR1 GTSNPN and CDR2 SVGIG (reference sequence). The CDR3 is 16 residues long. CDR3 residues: CARKASGRASYNEQFF. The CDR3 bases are TGTGCCCGCAAGGCTAGCGGGAGGGCTTCCTACAATGAGCAGTTCTTC.

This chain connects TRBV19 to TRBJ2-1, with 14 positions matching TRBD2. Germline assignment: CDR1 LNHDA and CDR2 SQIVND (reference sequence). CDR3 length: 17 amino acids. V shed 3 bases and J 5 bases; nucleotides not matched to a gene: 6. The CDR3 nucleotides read TGTGCCAGTAGTATCTCGCGGACTAGCGGGAGGAACAATGAGCAGTTCTTC. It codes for CASSISRTSGRNNEQFF.

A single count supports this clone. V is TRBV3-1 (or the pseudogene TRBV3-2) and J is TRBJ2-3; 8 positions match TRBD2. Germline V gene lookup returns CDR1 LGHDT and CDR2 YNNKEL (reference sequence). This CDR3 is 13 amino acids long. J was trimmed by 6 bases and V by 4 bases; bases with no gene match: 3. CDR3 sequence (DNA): TGTGCCAGCAGCCTTCGGGAGGGGGATACGCAGTATTTT. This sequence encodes CASSLREGDTQYF.

This CDR3 is CASSLLGTGTYGYTF. The DNA of the CDR3 is TGTGCCAGCAGTTTATTAGGGACAGGGACCTATGGCTACACCTTC. The chain is built from TRBV28 and TRBJ1-2; 9 nucleotides align to TRBD1. The CDR3 spans 15 residues. Germline V gene data show CDR1 as MDHEN and CDR2 as SYDVKM. Trimming took 1 base from V and 4 from J; bases not matched to a gene: 4.

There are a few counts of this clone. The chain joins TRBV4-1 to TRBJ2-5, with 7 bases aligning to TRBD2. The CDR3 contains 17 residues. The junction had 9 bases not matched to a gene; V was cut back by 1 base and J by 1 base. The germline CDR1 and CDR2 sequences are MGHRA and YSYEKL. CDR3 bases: TGCGCCAGCAGCCAAGCAGACAGCGGGGATTCCCAAGAGACCCAGTACTTC. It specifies CASSQADSGDSQETQYF.

CDR3 amino acids: CASSPENYEQYF. The CDR3 DNA reads as TGTGCCAGCAGTCCCGAGAACTACGAGCAGTACTTC. The V gene is TRBV28, the J gene TRBJ2-7; D call uncertain. This CDR3 has 12 amino acids. Trimming took 5 bases from V and 3 from J, leaving 8 bases between them. Germline CDR1 reads MDHEN; CDR2 reads SYDVKM.

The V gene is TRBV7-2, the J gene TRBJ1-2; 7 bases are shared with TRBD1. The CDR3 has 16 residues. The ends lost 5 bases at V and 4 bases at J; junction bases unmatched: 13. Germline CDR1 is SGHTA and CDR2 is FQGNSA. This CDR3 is CASSAHRGLGGYGYTF. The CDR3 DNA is TGTGCCAGCAGCGCACACAGGGGATTGGGAGGCTATGGCTACACCTTC. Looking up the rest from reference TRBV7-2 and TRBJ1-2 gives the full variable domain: GAGVSQSPSNKVTEKGKDVELRCDPISGHTALYWYRQSLGQGLEFLIYFQGNSAPDKSGLPSDRFSAERTGGSVSTLTIQRTQQEDSAVYLCASSAHRGLGGYGYTFGSGTRLTVV.

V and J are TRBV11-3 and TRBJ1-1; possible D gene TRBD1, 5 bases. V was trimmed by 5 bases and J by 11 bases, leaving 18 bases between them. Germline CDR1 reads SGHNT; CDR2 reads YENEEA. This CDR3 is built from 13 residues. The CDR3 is CASSVTGEVVAFF. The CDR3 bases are TGTGCCAGCAGCGTAACGGGGGAGGTTGTCGCTTTCTTT.

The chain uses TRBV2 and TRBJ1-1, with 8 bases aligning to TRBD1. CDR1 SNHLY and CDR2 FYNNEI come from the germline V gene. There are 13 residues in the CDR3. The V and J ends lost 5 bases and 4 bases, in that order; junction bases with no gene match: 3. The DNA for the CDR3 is TGTGCCAGCAGTTCGGACAGGGCCACTGAAGCTTTCTTT. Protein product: CASSSDRATEAFF.

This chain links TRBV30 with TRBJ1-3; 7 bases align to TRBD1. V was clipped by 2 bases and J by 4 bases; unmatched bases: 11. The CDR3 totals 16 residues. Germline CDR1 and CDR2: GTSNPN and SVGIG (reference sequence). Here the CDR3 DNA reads TGTGCCTGGAGTCGGGGGAAGACAGGGTCGGGAAACACCATATATTTT. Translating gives CAWSRGKTGSGNTIYF. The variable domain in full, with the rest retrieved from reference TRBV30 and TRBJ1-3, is SQTIHQWPATLVQPVGSPLSLECTVEGTSNPNLYWYRQAAGRGLQLLFYSVGIGQISSEVPQNLSASRPQDRQFILSSKKLLLSDSGFYLCAWSRGKTGSGNTIYFGEGSWLTVV.

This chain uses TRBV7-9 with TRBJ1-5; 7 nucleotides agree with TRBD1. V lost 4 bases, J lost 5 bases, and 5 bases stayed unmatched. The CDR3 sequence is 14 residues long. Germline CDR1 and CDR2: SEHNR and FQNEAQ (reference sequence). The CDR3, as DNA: TGTGCCAGCAGCTCCCGACAGGGCGATCAGCCCCAGCATTTT. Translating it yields CASSSRQGDQPQHF.

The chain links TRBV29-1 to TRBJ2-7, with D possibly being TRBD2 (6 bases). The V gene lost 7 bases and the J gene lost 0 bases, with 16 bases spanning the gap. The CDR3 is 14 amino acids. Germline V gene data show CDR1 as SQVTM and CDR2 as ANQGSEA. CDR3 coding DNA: TGCAGCGCCAGAGGGCTAGCGCTCTCCTACGAGCAGTACTTC. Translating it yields CSARGLALSYEQYF.

The CDR3 loop is CASSETRSTDTQYF. For the CDR3, the DNA is TGCGCCAGCAGTGAGACCCGAAGCACAGATACGCAGTATTTT. The gene calls are TRBV10-1 and TRBJ2-3; the D is unclear. Germline CDR1 reads WNHNN; CDR2 reads SYGVQD (reference sequence). This CDR3 has 14 amino acids. V was cut by 2 bases and J by 0 bases, with 6 bases left in between.

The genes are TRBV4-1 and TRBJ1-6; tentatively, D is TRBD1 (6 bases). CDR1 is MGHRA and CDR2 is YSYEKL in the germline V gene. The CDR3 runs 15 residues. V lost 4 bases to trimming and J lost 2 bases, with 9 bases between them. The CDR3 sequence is CASSRDTTYNSPLHF. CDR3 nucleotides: TGCGCCAGCAGCCGGGACACTACCTATAATTCACCCCTCCACTTT.

CDR3 sequence reads: CASSIRGGPPYEQYF. The DNA for the CDR3 is TGTGCCAGTAGTATACGGGGCGGTCCGCCATACGAGCAGTACTTC. V is TRBV19 and J is TRBJ2-7; D assignment may be TRBD1 or TRBD2 (5 bases each). The germline V and J ends were trimmed by 2 bases and 4 bases, with 15 bases remaining between them. The length of the CDR3 is 15 residues. CDR1 and CDR2 from the germline V gene are LNHDA and SQIVND (reference sequence).

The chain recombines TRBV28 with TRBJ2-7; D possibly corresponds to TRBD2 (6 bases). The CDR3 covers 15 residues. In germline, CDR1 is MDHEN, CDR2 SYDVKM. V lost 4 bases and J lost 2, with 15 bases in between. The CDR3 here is CASSSPGLATYEQYF. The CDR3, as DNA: TGTGCCAGCAGTTCCCCGGGACTGGCGACCTACGAGCAGTACTTC.

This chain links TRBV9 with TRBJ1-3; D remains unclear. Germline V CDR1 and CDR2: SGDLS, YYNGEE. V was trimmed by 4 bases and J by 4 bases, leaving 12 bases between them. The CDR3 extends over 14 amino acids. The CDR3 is CASSTRARGNTIYF. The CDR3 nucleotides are TGTGCCAGCAGCACGAGGGCCCGCGGAAACACCATATATTTT.

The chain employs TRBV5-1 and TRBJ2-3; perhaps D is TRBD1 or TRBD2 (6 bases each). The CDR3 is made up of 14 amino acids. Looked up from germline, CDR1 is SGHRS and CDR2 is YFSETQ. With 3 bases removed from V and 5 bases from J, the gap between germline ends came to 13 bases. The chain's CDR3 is CASSSGGKGDTQYF. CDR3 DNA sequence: TGCGCCAGCAGCTCCGGGGGCAAGGGAGATACGCAGTATTTT.